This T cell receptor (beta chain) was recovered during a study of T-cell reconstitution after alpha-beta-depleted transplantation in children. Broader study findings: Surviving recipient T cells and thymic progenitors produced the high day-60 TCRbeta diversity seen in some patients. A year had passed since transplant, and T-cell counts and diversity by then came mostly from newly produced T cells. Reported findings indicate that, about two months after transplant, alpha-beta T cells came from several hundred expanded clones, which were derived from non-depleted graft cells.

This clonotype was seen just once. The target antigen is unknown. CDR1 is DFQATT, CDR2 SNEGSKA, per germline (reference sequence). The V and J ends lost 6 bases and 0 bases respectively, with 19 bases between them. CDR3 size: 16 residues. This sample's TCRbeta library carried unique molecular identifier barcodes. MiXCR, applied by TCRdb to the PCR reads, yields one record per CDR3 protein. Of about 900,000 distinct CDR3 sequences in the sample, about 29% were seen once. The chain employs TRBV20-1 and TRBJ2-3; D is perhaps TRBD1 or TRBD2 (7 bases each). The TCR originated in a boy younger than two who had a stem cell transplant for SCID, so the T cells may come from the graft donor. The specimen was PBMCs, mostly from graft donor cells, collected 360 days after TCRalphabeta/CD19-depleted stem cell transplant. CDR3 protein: CSAPMTGRASTDTQYF. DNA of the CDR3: TGCAGTGCCCCGATGACAGGGAGGGCTAGCACAGATACGCAGTATTTT.